This TCR beta chain was recorded in a study of blood T cell repertoires in COVID-19. Across the whole study: Sites in the United States, Italy and Spain provided acute and convalescent COVID-19 samples.

Sequencing used immunoSEQ multiplex PCR; TCRdb keeps in-frame clones, though not all of them. Of roughly 200,000 clones listed, more than 70% are singletons. This clone has just one count. The CDR3 runs to 13 residues. Germline V lookup: CDR1 SGHNT, CDR2 YENEEA. Trimming removed 5 bases at V and 2 bases at J, with 8 bases between. The sequence was collected from a woman aged 40 to 50 who had recovered from COVID-19. This rearrangement joins TRBV11-3 to TRBJ2-3; D perhaps matches TRBD1 (6 bases). Sequencing was performed on peripheral blood. The DNA for the CDR3 is TGTGCCAGCAGCCGGACAGCCACAGATACGCAGTATTTT. It encodes CASSRTATDTQYF.